The sample holds a few counts of the clone carrying this T cell receptor (beta chain). This entry is derived from a study of T cells in Graves' hyperthyroidism and ophthalmopathy. RNA transcripts provided the source from which TCR beta CDR3 regions were amplified. A first-round RT-PCR of the TCR CDR3 used the HTBI primer set. TCRdb re-analysed the multiplex PCR reads in MiXCR, keeping a single row per CDR3 protein. The sample yields about 690,000 distinct CDR3 sequences, 17% seen once. The germline gives CDR1 DFQATT, CDR2 SNEGSKA (reference sequence). The length of the CDR3 is 18 residues. V gave up 5 bases and J gave up 4 bases; unmatched junction bases: 23.

The chain couples TRBV20-1 to TRBJ2-7, with 7 bases aligning to TRBD2. The sample taken for sequencing was blood. This sequence originates from a man between 45 and 60 years old with Graves' hyperthyroidism. The chain's CDR3 is CSAAGTGRTGENAYEQYF. Written as DNA, the CDR3 is TGCAGTGCTGCAGGAACCGGGAGGACTGGCGAAAACGCATACGAGCAGTACTTC.